What follows are 6 T cell receptor beta chains derived from one specimen sequenced in a study of PD-L1 blockade in urothelial cancer. TCRdb's copy holds only in-frame clones and misses some; the assay was immunoSEQ multiplex PCR. Here the sample spans 15,000 to 20,000 clones, about 80% being singletons. The sample's time point: peripheral blood 6 weeks after treatment start. The sequencing here drew on PBMCs, taken around atezolizumab (anti-PD-L1) treatment. All receptors come from a man aged 50 or older with urothelial cancer.

This clone was counted a few times. V gene TRBV5-3 combines with J gene TRBJ1-2; 10 positions agree with TRBD1. TRBV5-3 is marked as an open reading frame, function uncertain. The ends lost 2 bases at V and 6 bases at J; junction bases unmatched: 4. This CDR3 region has 14 residues. CDR3 loop: CARSLGTGDHGYTF. In DNA form, the CDR3 reads TGTGCCAGAAGCTTAGGGACAGGGGATCATGGCTACACCTTC.

In DNA, the CDR3 is TGTGCCAGCAGCTTACTCCCGGGCCCTGGAGGGGAGACCCAGTACTTC. It is translated as CASSLLPGPGGETQYF. The genes are TRBV7-2 and TRBJ2-5; possibly TRBD2 for D (6 bases). The length of the CDR3 is 16 residues. Trimming took off 2 bases at V and 5 bases at J, with 18 bases between the two ends. The germline V gene encodes CDR1 SGHTA and CDR2 FQGNSA.

The chain joins TRBV6-1 to TRBJ2-3; TRBD2 is a possible D gene (6 bases). There are 14 residues in the CDR3. CDR1 is MNHNS and CDR2 is SASEGT in the germline V gene. V gave up 1 base and J gave up 8 bases, with 13 bases separating them. CDR3 nucleotide sequence: TGTGCCAGCAGTGAAGGGGGCGCCGGGGGTACGCAGTATTTT. Its translation is CASSEGGAGGTQYF.

This sequence joins TRBV9 and TRBJ1-2, with TRBD1 matching over 7 bases. CDR3 length: 17 residues. Germline V gene data show CDR1 as SGDLS and CDR2 as YYNGEE. V lost 3 bases to trimming and J lost 7 bases; unmatched junction nucleotides: 18. CDR3 in DNA: TGTGCCAGCAGCGCCTCGTCCCAACGACAGGGAGAAGGTGGCTACACCTTC. This translates into CASSASSQRQGEGGYTF.

The chain is built from TRBV5-6 and TRBJ1-1; D unclear. The CDR3 has 14 amino acids. The germline V gene encodes CDR1 SGHDT and CDR2 YYEEEE. The V end was cut by 0 bases, the J end by 7 bases, with 13 bases between. DNA of the CDR3: TGTGCCAGCAGCTTGGGACCGCTGAGGATTGAAGCTTTCTTT. This translates into CASSLGPLRIEAFF.

The CDR3 DNA reads as TGTGCCAGCAGCACGACCACCGGGACTAGCGGGGGTAGGACAGATACGCAGTATTTT. This translates into CASSTTTGTSGGRTDTQYF. The V call is TRBV9, the J call TRBJ2-3; 14 bases fit TRBD2. The germline V gene encodes CDR1 SGDLS and CDR2 YYNGEE. CDR3 length equals 19 residues. V trimming: 4 bases; J trimming: 3 bases; junction bases outside the gene matches: 13.